This T cell receptor beta chain was recorded in a study of T-cell memory formation after mild COVID-19. Findings and caveats of the study: Second-wave clones peaking on day 37 lacked confirmed SARS-CoV-2 specificity. Cross-reactive memory appears to have joined, as suggested by some responding clones showing up in pre-infection memory.

One entry per CDR3 protein results from TCRdb running MiXCR on the 5' RACE reads. The repertoire holds about 400,000 distinct CDR3 sequences, with approximately 15% as singletons. The germline gives CDR1 SGHRS, CDR2 YFSETQ. The CDR3 is 15 amino acids. V lost 3 bases, J lost 5 bases, and 18 bases lay in between. This clonotype was recorded at least ten times. Antigen: not known. The gene calls are TRBV5-1 and TRBJ2-7, with D uncertain. The sequenced sample was PBMCs or a T cell subset sorted from them (not recorded which). This clonotype originated in a man between 18 and 29 years old who had mild COVID-19 (a few samples of this study predate the infection). Cell type and time point are not known. The CDR3 region is CASSYVSGPGNEQYV. The DNA of the CDR3 is TGCGCCAGCAGCTATGTATCCGGGCCTGGGAACGAGCAGTACGTC.